The 8 T cell receptor beta chains listed next were all sequenced from one sample in a study of low-dose radiotherapy and immunotherapy resistance in tumors. Stated time point: before trial treatment. Alpha- and beta-chain coverage of first-strand cDNA came from TRAV- and TRBV-specific primers. Amplification, which lasted 15 to 20 PCR cycles, used a constant-region primer and V-primer adapter to amplify TCRs. A single record per CDR3 protein comes from TCRdb applying MiXCR to the reads. The sample lists about 71,000 distinct CDR3 sequences, less than 35% seen once, with approximately 10% in the top ten. Sequencing was performed on PBMCs, taken before treatment. All receptors derive from a female donor with ovarian cancer.

The chain has TRBV25-1 and TRBJ1-4; D remains unclear. V was pared by 4 bases and J by 6 bases, with 12 bases between. CDR1 is MGHDK, CDR2 SYGVNS, per germline. This CDR3 has 14 amino acids. CDR3: CASSASVVYEKLFF. CDR3 DNA sequence: TGTGCCAGCAGTGCCTCGGTTGTATATGAAAAACTGTTTTTT.

This chain links TRBV20-1 with TRBJ2-1; 9 positions agree with TRBD2. Unmatched junction bases numbered 9, after V lost 3 bases and J lost 6 bases. Germline V gives CDR1 DFQATT, CDR2 SNEGSKA (reference sequence). This CDR3 contains 15 residues. The CDR3, as DNA: TGCAGTGCTAGTTCCCAGGGACTAGCAATCAATGAGCAGTTCTTC. It codes for CSASSQGLAINEQFF.

This clonotype has only a few counts. The chain links TRBV7-2 to TRBJ1-6; 10 bases fit TRBD1. Germline values: CDR1 SGHTA, CDR2 FQGNSA. Losses at the gene ends were 1 base for V and 10 bases for J; bases not matched to a gene: 4. The CDR3 runs 15 residues. CDR3 loop: CASSLGDRGNSPLHF. Here the CDR3 DNA reads TGTGCCAGCAGCTTAGGGGACAGGGGAAACTCACCCCTCCACTTT.

This clonotype was detected ten times or more. The chain is built from TRBV3-1 and TRBJ2-7; D is possibly TRBD1 (5 bases). The V gene lost 3 bases and the J gene lost 2 bases, with 8 bases spanning the gap. The germline V gene encodes CDR1 LGHDT and CDR2 YNNKEL (reference sequence). CDR3 length equals 13 residues. The CDR3 coding sequence is TGTGCCAGCAGCCAGACAGCTACCTACGAGCAGTACTTC. Its protein product is CASSQTATYEQYF.

This clonotype was seen ten or more times. This chain joins TRBV28 and TRBJ1-5; TRBD1 matches 7 bases. Germline CDR1 MDHEN, CDR2 SYDVKM. The CDR3 spans 15 residues. The junction had 7 bases not matched to a gene; V was cut back by 5 bases and J by 3 bases. CDR3 in amino acids: CASSGPGGNNQPQHF. The CDR3 DNA reads TGTGCCAGCAGTGGGCCAGGGGGGAACAATCAGCCCCAGCATTTT.

This clonotype came up many times. This chain connects TRBV19 to TRBJ2-1, with TRBD2 matching 7 bases. The CDR3 length is 14 residues. Trimming took 3 bases from V and 5 from J; bases not matched to a gene: 4. Germline CDR1 and CDR2: LNHDA and SQIVND (reference sequence). As DNA, the CDR3 is TGTGCCAGTAGTATCCGGGGAGGGGACAATGAGCAGTTCTTC. This codes for CASSIRGGDNEQFF.

This clonotype was seen ten or more times. This chain links TRBV5-4 with TRBJ1-1; D uncertain. CDR1 and CDR2 from the germline V gene are SGHNT and YYREEE (reference sequence). CDR3 length: 11 amino acids. V was shortened by 7 bases and J by 4 bases, with 8 bases between the two germline ends. The CDR3 DNA reads TGTGCCAGCGGACTGGGCACTGAAGCTTTCTTT. Its translation: CASGLGTEAFF.

Ten or more counts support this clonotype. The junction shows a germline mismatch at one end, possibly a read error. V gene TRBV20-1 combines with J gene TRBJ2-3; a possible D gene is TRBD1 (5 bases). This CDR3 spans 15 amino acids. Germline CDR1 reads DFQATT; CDR2 reads SNEGSKA (reference sequence). The CDR3 spells CSARDGAENLNTQYF. DNA for the CDR3: TGCAGTGCTCGAGATGGGGCAGAGAATCTTAATACGCAGTATTTT.